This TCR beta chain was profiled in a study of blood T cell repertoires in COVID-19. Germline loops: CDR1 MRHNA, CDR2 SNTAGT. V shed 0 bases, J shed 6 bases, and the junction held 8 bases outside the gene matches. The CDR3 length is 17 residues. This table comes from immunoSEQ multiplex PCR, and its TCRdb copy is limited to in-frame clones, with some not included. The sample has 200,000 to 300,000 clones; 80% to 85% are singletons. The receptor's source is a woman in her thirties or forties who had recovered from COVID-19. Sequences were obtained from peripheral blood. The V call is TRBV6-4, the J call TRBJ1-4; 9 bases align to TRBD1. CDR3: CASSDSQDRDRDEKLFF. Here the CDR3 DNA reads TGTGCCAGCAGTGACTCGCAAGACCGGGACAGGGATGAAAAACTGTTTTTT.